This TCR beta chain came from a study of T-cell memory formation after mild COVID-19. General study points: Mainly CM and EM harbored the contracting CD4+ clones; mainly EMRA harbored the CD8+ ones.

This clonotype was counted between two and nine times. Its antigen is unknown. MiXCR, run by TCRdb on the 5' RACE reads, gives a single entry per CDR3 protein. This sample carries hundreds of thousands of distinct CDR3 sequences, approximately 18% of them seen once, and the ten largest clones take about a fifth. This receptor was obtained from a man between 18 and 35 years old who had mild COVID-19 (a few samples of this study predate the infection). Cell type and time point are not known. The sequenced sample consisted of PBMCs or a T cell subset sorted from them (not recorded which).

Written as DNA, the CDR3 is TGTGCCAGCAGTTTATTTAATCGGGCGGGGGAGACCCAGTACTTC. Translation: CASSLFNRAGETQYF. The rearrangement joins TRBV27 to TRBJ2-5; tentatively, D is TRBD2 (6 bases). Trimming took 1 base from V and 5 from J, leaving 14 bases between them. Per the germline V gene, CDR1 is MNHEY and CDR2 is SMNVEV (reference sequence). The CDR3 spans 15 residues.